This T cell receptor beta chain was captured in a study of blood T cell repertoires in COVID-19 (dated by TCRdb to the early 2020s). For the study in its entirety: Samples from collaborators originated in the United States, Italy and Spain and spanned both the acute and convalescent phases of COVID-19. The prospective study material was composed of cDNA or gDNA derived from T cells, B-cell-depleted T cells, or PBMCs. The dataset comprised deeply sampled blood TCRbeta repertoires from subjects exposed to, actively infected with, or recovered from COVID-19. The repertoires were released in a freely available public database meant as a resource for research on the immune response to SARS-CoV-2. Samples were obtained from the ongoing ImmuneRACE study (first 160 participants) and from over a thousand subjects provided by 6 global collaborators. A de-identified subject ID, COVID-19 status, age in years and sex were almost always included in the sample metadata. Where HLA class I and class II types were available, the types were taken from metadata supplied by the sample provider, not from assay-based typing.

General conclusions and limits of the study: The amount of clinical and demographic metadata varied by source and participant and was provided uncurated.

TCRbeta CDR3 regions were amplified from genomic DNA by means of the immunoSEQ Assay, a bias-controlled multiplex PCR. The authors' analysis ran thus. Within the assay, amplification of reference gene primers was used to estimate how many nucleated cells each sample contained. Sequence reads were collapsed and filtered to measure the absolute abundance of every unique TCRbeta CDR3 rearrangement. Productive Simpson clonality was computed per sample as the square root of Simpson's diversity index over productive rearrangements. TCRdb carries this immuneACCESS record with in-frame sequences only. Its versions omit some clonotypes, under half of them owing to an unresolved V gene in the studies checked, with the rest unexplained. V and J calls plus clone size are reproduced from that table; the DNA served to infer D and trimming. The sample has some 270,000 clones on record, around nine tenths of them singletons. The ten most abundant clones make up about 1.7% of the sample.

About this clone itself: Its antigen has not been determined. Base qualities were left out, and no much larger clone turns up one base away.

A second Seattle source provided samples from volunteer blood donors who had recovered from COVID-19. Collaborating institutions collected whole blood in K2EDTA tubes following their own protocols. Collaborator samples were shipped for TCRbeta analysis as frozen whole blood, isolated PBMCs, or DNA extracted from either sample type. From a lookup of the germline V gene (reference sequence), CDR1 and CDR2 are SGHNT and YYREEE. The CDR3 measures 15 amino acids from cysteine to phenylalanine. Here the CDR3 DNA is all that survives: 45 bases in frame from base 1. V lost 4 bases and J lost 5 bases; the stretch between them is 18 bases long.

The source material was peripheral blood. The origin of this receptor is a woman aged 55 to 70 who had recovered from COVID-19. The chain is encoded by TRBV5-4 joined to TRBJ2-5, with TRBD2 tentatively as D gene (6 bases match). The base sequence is TGTGCCAGCAGCCCTGGGACTCACGTCGTCGAGACCCAGTACTTC. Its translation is CASSPGTHVVETQYF.